This entry lists 12 T cell receptor beta chains sequenced from one sample in a study of blood T cell repertoires in COVID-19. TCRdb's copy holds only in-frame clones and misses some; the assay was immunoSEQ multiplex PCR. Among 250,000 to 300,000 clones listed, approximately 88% were seen once. The sample comprised peripheral blood. These receptor sequences come from a woman in her 30s with acute or convalescent COVID-19.

V is TRBV9 and J is TRBJ2-1; D remains ambiguous. Per germline, CDR1 SGDLS and CDR2 YYNGEE. V was pared by 3 bases and J by 7 bases, with 17 bases between. This CDR3 comprises 15 residues. For the CDR3, the DNA is TGTGCCAGCAGCGGAGGTAGAACTTCTAGTAATGAGCAGTTCTTC. It codes for CASSGGRTSSNEQFF.

The chain joins TRBV19 to TRBJ1-6; a possible D gene is TRBD1 (6 bases). V lost 5 bases and J 8 bases, leaving 19 bases between the germline ends. CDR1 LNHDA and CDR2 SQIVND come from the germline V gene (reference sequence). There are 16 residues in the CDR3. The CDR3 region has the DNA TGTGCCAGTAGTGGGGCCAGGGGAATCGGTGATTCACCCCTCCACTTT. This codes for CASSGARGIGDSPLHF.

This clone was recorded once. The chain recombines TRBV12-3 or TRBV12-4 with TRBJ1-5; D is possibly TRBD1 (5 bases). Trimming took off 6 bases at V and 3 bases at J, with 9 bases between the two ends. The CDR3 is made up of 13 amino acids. The CDR3: CASSREPNQPQHF. The CDR3 region has the DNA TGTGCCAGCAGCAGGGAACCCAATCAGCCCCAGCATTTT.

This clone has only a few counts. The CDR3 here is CAWSPDRVNEQFF. The DNA of the CDR3 is TGTGCCTGGAGTCCGGACAGGGTAAATGAGCAGTTCTTC. The J gene is TRBJ2-1, the V gene TRBV30, with 8 bases fitting TRBD1. The germline CDR1 and CDR2 sequences are GTSNPN and SVGIG (reference sequence). The J segment lost 7 bases and the V segment lost 2 bases, leaving 4 bases of the junction unmatched. This CDR3 region has 13 residues.

This clone was counted once. This chain links TRBV7-9 with TRBJ2-3, with TRBD2 matching over 9 bases. The CDR3 runs to 14 residues. The germline gives CDR1 SEHNR, CDR2 FQNEAQ (reference sequence). The V segment lost 9 bases and the J segment 0 bases; nucleotides outside the gene matches: 4. Written as DNA, the CDR3 is TGTGCCAGTTGGCTAGCGGGAAGCACAGATACGCAGTATTTT. Translating it yields CASWLAGSTDTQYF.

The chain carries TRBV19 and TRBJ1-5; a possible D gene is TRBD1 (6 bases). This CDR3 spans 14 amino acids. Trimming removed 4 bases at V and 7 bases at J, with 14 bases between. The V gene's germline CDR1 is LNHDA and CDR2 SQIVND (reference sequence). CDR3 nucleotide sequence: TGTGCCAGTAGTAAATGGACAGTACGGCAGCCCCAGCATTTT. It encodes CASSKWTVRQPQHF.

The chain has TRBV6-5 and TRBJ1-1, with 7 bases matching TRBD1. J was trimmed by 10 bases and V by 7 bases; bases with no gene match: 6. Germline V lookup: CDR1 MNHEY, CDR2 SVGAGI. CDR3 length: 11 amino acids. The DNA of the CDR3 is TGTGCCAGCAAGAGACAGGGTTCAGCTTTCTTT. It translates to CASKRQGSAFF.

The chain joins TRBV6-5 to TRBJ1-1, with D possibly TRBD1 on 6 matching bases. V shed 6 bases and J shed 1 base, with 12 bases lying between them. Germline-derived CDR1 and CDR2 are MNHEY and SVGAGI. The CDR3 runs to 14 residues. In DNA form, the CDR3 reads TGTGCCAGCAGGTCCCCAGGGGCGAACACTGAAGCTTTCTTT. Translated, it gives CASRSPGANTEAFF.

This rearrangement joins TRBV21-1 to TRBJ1-5. TRBV21-1 is a recognized pseudogene. CDR3 size: 16 residues. The CDR3 DNA follows: TGTGCCAGCAGCAAACCCCAGGGACTTGGGACGAAACCCCAGCATTTT. This sequence encodes CASSKPQGLGTKPQHF.

This clone was seen just once. This chain connects TRBV19 to TRBJ2-3; 7 nucleotides align to TRBD1. V gave up 6 bases and J gave up 0 bases; unmatched junction bases: 15. Germline V gene data show CDR1 as LNHDA and CDR2 as SQIVND (reference sequence). The CDR3 length is 18 residues. CDR3 sequence reads: CASRTTARQGHSTDTQYF. The CDR3 bases are TGTGCCAGTAGAACCACCGCCCGACAGGGCCATAGCACAGATACGCAGTATTTT.

The V and J genes are TRBV7-6 and TRBJ1-5, with D maybe TRBD1 (5 bases). The V gene's germline CDR1 is SGHVS and CDR2 FNYEAQ. Between the trimmed V and J ends, which lost 1 base and 5 bases, there was a span of 9 bases. The CDR3 spans 14 residues. The CDR3 DNA reads as TGTGCCAGCAGCTTAGGGGGCGAAGATCAGCCCCAGCATTTT. This codes for CASSLGGEDQPQHF.

The chain carries TRBV7-2 and TRBJ2-7, with D possibly being TRBD1 (5 bases). Germline CDR1 is SGHTA and CDR2 is FQGNSA. The ends were cut back, 1 base at V and 3 bases at J, with 10 bases in the middle. This CDR3 spans 14 amino acids. CDR3 bases: TGTGCCAGCAGCTTAGGATTCAGGGACTACGAGCAGTACTTC. It is translated as CASSLGFRDYEQYF.